Listed here are 12 T cell receptor beta chains from one sample, sequenced in a study of response to subunit inactivated influenza vaccine. In TCRdb, the RT-PCR reads were re-called with MiXCR into one record per CDR3 protein. The table lists more than 550,000 distinct CDR3 sequences, approximately 12% of them singletons. Sequences were derived from PBMCs from blood, sampled on the day of vaccination. These receptors all stem from a man between 50 and 59 years old who received an inactivated influenza vaccine.

This clonotype was seen repeatedly, ten times or more. CDR3 DNA: TGTGCCACCAGCAGAGAAACGGGAATGAAGACCGGGGAGCTGTTTTTT. Encoded protein: CATSRETGMKTGELFF. The rearrangement links TRBV15 to TRBJ2-2; weak D call: TRBD2 (5 bases). Looked up from germline, CDR1 is LNHNV and CDR2 is YYDKDF (reference sequence). The CDR3 length is 16 residues. V shed 0 bases and J shed 5 bases, with 13 bases lying between them.

This chain joins TRBV7-9 and TRBJ2-7; 9 bases align to TRBD2. Germline V gene lookup returns CDR1 SEHNR and CDR2 FQNEAQ (reference sequence). The CDR3 extends over 14 amino acids. V was pared by 5 bases and J by 6 bases, with 8 bases of the junction left unmatched. The CDR3 bases are TGTGCCAGCAGCCCCGGCGGGAGGGCCTCCGAGCAGTACTTC. Amino acid sequence: CASSPGGRASEQYF.

The chain recombines TRBV7-8 with TRBJ2-3; TRBD1 might be the D (6 bases). The CDR3 extends over 15 amino acids. Germline assignment: CDR1 SGHVS and CDR2 FQNEAQ. V was cut by 5 bases and J by 4 bases, with 16 bases left in between. CDR3 coding DNA: TGTGCCAGCAGCGTCACAGGGTTTTGGGCAGATACGCAGTATTTT. The encoded protein is CASSVTGFWADTQYF.

Only a few counts were recorded for this clonotype. This chain links TRBV11-2 with TRBJ2-1, with TRBD2 identical over 9 bases. The CDR3 is made up of 17 amino acids. Trimming took 7 bases from V and 4 from J; bases not matched to a gene: 14. The germline V gene encodes CDR1 SGHAT and CDR2 FQNNGV. The CDR3 sequence is CASTMKGSGGLYNEQFF. CDR3 nucleotides: TGTGCCAGCACCATGAAGGGGAGCGGGGGGCTTTACAATGAGCAGTTCTTC.

The chain couples TRBV6-1 to TRBJ2-4, with a possible D match to TRBD1 (6 bases). V was cut by 6 bases and J by 1 base, with 22 bases left in between. This CDR3 is built from 18 residues. CDR1 is MNHNS and CDR2 is SASEGT in the germline V gene. CDR3 sequence: CASSWGKTGSRAKNIQYF. DNA of the CDR3: TGTGCCAGCAGCTGGGGAAAAACAGGGTCCCGGGCCAAAAACATTCAGTACTTC.

There are a few counts of this clonotype. V gene TRBV12-3 or TRBV12-4 combines with J gene TRBJ2-1; D is uncertain. V was trimmed by 1 base and J by 3 bases, leaving 7 bases between them. The CDR3 loop spans 14 amino acids. The CDR3 DNA reads as TGTGCCAGCAGTTTAGGGACCTTCTACAATGAGCAGTTCTTC. Its translation: CASSLGTFYNEQFF.

This clonotype was seen many times. The V call is TRBV12-3 or TRBV12-4, the J call TRBJ1-1; tentatively, D is TRBD1 (6 bases). The germline V and J ends were trimmed by 7 bases and 1 base, with 10 bases remaining between them. The CDR3 has 13 amino acids. The CDR3 loop is CASNMGQNTEAFF. The CDR3 DNA follows: TGTGCCAGCAACATGGGACAGAACACTGAAGCTTTCTTT.

CDR3 loop: CASSHRGGGYTEAFF. Written as DNA, the CDR3 is TGCGCCAGCAGCCACCGCGGCGGGGGTTACACTGAAGCTTTCTTT. This rearrangement joins TRBV4-1 to TRBJ1-1; possibly TRBD1 for D (5 bases). The CDR3 runs to 15 residues. The germline V gene encodes CDR1 MGHRA and CDR2 YSYEKL. Trimming took off 3 bases at V and 3 bases at J, with 14 bases between the two ends.

The chain carries TRBV7-2 and TRBJ1-1, with TRBD1 matching 7 bases. The V gene's germline CDR1 is SGHTA and CDR2 FQGNSA. The CDR3 is made up of 15 amino acids. V shed 5 bases and J 1 base; nucleotides not matched to a gene: 7. CDR3 protein: CASSPWTGANTEAFF. The CDR3 nucleotides are TGTGCCAGCAGCCCGTGGACAGGCGCGAACACTGAAGCTTTCTTT.

This clonotype was seen at least ten times. CDR3 sequence: CASSRRGGDEQFF. For the CDR3, the DNA is TGTGCCAGCAGCCGAAGGGGGGGTGATGAGCAGTTCTTC. The chain combines TRBV3-1 with TRBJ2-1; possible D gene TRBD2, 7 bases. In germline, CDR1 is LGHDT, CDR2 YNNKEL (reference sequence). V was shortened by 4 bases and J by 8 bases, with 12 bases between the two germline ends. CDR3 length equals 13 residues.

The rearrangement uses TRBV28 and TRBJ2-5; TRBD2 agrees at 12 bases. Trimming took 1 base from V and 3 from J; bases not matched to a gene: 21. Germline CDR1 MDHEN, CDR2 SYDVKM. This CDR3 is built from 22 residues. CDR3 DNA sequence: TGTGCCAGCAGTTTATTTTATTCCCGGACTAGCGGGAAAGAGCGCAGAAAAGAGACCCAGTACTTC. Protein product: CASSLFYSRTSGKERRKETQYF.

V usage is TRBV3-1 and J usage is TRBJ2-5; no clear D. The CDR3 covers 12 residues. Per germline, CDR1 LGHDT and CDR2 YNNKEL (reference sequence). V was trimmed by 3 bases and J by 2 bases, leaving 4 bases between them. CDR3 in DNA: TGTGCCAGCAGCCAGACGCAAGAGACCCAGTACTTC. Encoded protein: CASSQTQETQYF.